These T cell receptor beta chains were read from a single sample in a study of cytomegalovirus exposure and HLA in healthy donors. TCRdb's table, derived via immunoSEQ multiplex PCR, lists solely in-frame clones and lacks some. The profile shows 100,000 to 150,000 clones, approximately 71% of them singletons. Material for sequencing was PBMCs. Source of these receptors: a woman in her forties or fifties in good health and CMV-seronegative. Each CDR3 is given with its conserved first and last residue. Each record gives: clone size, V gene, D gene, J gene, CDR3 DNA, CDR3 protein. D genes are given only for firm matches. Expanded clones are given a class, and other clones once, few, many or no size at all.

-,TRBV19,-,TRBJ2-1,TGTGCCAGTAGTAGTCCCCACGAGTATGAGCAGTTCTTC,CASSSPHEYEQFF
-,TRBV5-1,-,TRBJ2-7,TGCGCCAGCAGCCCCCGGCAGGGGAGCTCCTACGAGCAGTACTTC,CASSPRQGSSYEQYF
-,TRBV6-5,TRBD1,TRBJ1-2,TGTGCCAGCAGTCTCCGGGACAGCTTCAACTATGGCTACACCTTC,CASSLRDSFNYGYTF
-,TRBV4-3,TRBD1,TRBJ1-1,TGCGCCAGCAGCCAAGTCCAGACAGGGGGGGGTTCTGAAGCTTTCTTT,CASSQVQTGGGSEAFF
-,TRBV4-3,-,TRBJ2-1,TGCGCCAGCAGCCAAGAAAGGAGCTATGGGAATGAGCAGTTCTTC,CASSQERSYGNEQFF
-,TRBV7-9,-,TRBJ2-1,TGTGCCAGCAGCTTAGACGGGTACAATGAGCAGTTCTTC,CASSLDGYNEQFF
-,TRBV5-8,-,TRBJ2-7,TGTGCCAGCAGCTTGGATCTAGCGTTAACCTCCTACGAGCAGTACTTC,CASSLDLALTSYEQYF
-,TRBV28,TRBD1,TRBJ2-3,TGTGCCAGCAGTTTTACTGGATGGGTGGACAGGGCCCTTGTACGCACAGATACGCAGTATTTT,CASSFTGWVDRALVRTDTQYF
-,TRBV21-1,-,TRBJ2-1,TGTGCCAGCAGCAAAACTACTAGCGGGAGTAAGTACAATGAGCAGTTCTTC,CASSKTTSGSKYNEQFF
-,TRBV5-4,-,TRBJ2-6,TGTGCCAGCAGCTTGGGGCTGGCGGGTTCTGGGGCCAACGTCCTGACTTTC,CASSLGLAGSGANVLTF
-,TRBV19,TRBD1,TRBJ1-5,TGTGCCAGTGGCGACAGGGGGGTGGGGCAGCCCCAGCATTTT,CASGDRGVGQPQHF
-,TRBV28,TRBD2,TRBJ2-7,TGTGCCAGCAGTCGCCCGGGACTAGCGGTATCAGGGGAGCAGTACTTC,CASSRPGLAVSGEQYF
-,TRBV11-1,TRBD1,TRBJ2-7,TGTGCCAGCAGCGGCGACAGGGCGGGCGAGCAGTACTTC,CASSGDRAGEQYF
-,TRBV14,TRBD1,TRBJ1-1,TGTGCCAGCAGCCAGTTTACAGGGGATGGCACTGAAGCTTTCTTT,CASSQFTGDGTEAFF
few,TRBV29-1,-,TRBJ2-2,TGCAGCGTCGGGCGGGGGAACACCGGGGAGCTGTTTTTT,CSVGRGNTGELFF
-,TRBV9,TRBD2,TRBJ2-2,TGTGCCAGCAGCGTAGGGTGGGAGGGCCGTACCGGGGAGCTGTTTTTT,CASSVGWEGRTGELFF
few,TRBV5-1,-,TRBJ2-1,TGCGCCAGCAGGGCTGTTACGGGAAATGAGCAGTTCTTC,CASRAVTGNEQFF
few,TRBV9,-,TRBJ1-1,TGTGCCAGCAGCGAGGGACAGAACACTGAAGCTTTCTTT,CASSEGQNTEAFF
-,TRBV2,-,TRBJ1-3,TGTGCCGGCACCCTCTCTGGAAACACCATATATTTT,CAGTLSGNTIYF
-,TRBV28,TRBD1,TRBJ1-5,TGTGCCAGCAGCCAAACTTCGGACAGGGTTGGACAGCCCCAGCATTTT,CASSQTSDRVGQPQHF
-,TRBV15,TRBD2,TRBJ2-1,TGTGCCACCAGCAGCGGGACTAGCGGACACAAGCAGTTCTTC,CATSSGTSGHKQFF
few,TRBV9,TRBD2,TRBJ2-1,TGTGCCAGCAGCACACGGACTAGCGGGCGGCATGAGCAGTTCTTC,CASSTRTSGRHEQFF
-,TRBV5-4,-,TRBJ2-3,TGTGCCAGCAGCCCCGGACTACGCACAGATACGCAGTATTTT,CASSPGLRTDTQYF
-,TRBV7-2,-,TRBJ2-7,TGTGCCAGCAGTCCTTCGACAGTCTCAAATTATGGGCAGTACTTC,CASSPSTVSNYGQYF
-,TRBV7-8,TRBD1,TRBJ1-5,TGTGCCAGCAGCTCGTCCGGGACAGGGGGCTTTGGCAATCAGCCCCAGCATTTT,CASSSSGTGGFGNQPQHF
-,TRBV2,TRBD1,TRBJ2-1,TGTGCCAGCAGGGACAGGGCATACAATGAGCAGTTCTTC,CASRDRAYNEQFF
few,TRBV7-2,-,TRBJ2-5,TGTGCCAGCAGCTTATTTTTGTCCCAGAAAGAGACCCAGTACTTC,CASSLFLSQKETQYF
-,TRBV4-3,-,TRBJ1-3,TGCGCCAGCAGCCAAGACCTTACCCGGGGTATGCAAAACACCATATATTTT,CASSQDLTRGMQNTIYF
-,TRBV11-3,-,TRBJ2-3,TGTGCCAGCAGCTTAGGTGGCCAGGCTGCAGATACGCAGTATTTT,CASSLGGQAADTQYF
few,TRBV15,TRBD2,TRBJ2-3,TGTGCCACCTCGGGGGTTAGAGCGGGACCCACAGATACGCAGTATTTT,CATSGVRAGPTDTQYF
-,TRBV4-1,-,TRBJ2-3,TGCGCCAGCAGCCAACTAGCGACTGCGCAGTATTTT,CASSQLATAQYF
-,TRBV10-3,TRBD1,TRBJ2-7,TGTGCCATCAGTGAAGGCGGGACAGGGTTCTACGAGCAGTACTTC,CAISEGGTGFYEQYF
-,TRBV5-5,-,TRBJ1-1,TGTGCCAGCAGCTGGACAGAGAACACTGAAGCTTTCTTT,CASSWTENTEAFF
-,TRBV28,-,TRBJ2-2,TGTGCCAGCCAAACCGACAGGTCGGACACCGGGGAGCTGTTTTTT,CASQTDRSDTGELFF
-,TRBV7-8,-,TRBJ2-7,TGTGCCAGCAGCATCCAGGGGTTAGGCTACGAGCAGTACTTC,CASSIQGLGYEQYF
-,TRBV2,-,TRBJ1-3,TGTGCCAGCAGTGAACAGGGGAGCTCTGGAAACACCATATATTTT,CASSEQGSSGNTIYF
-,TRBV21-1,-,TRBJ2-3,-,CASSKALWGTGIPDTQYF
-,TRBV5-1,-,TRBJ2-3,TGCGCCAGCAGCTTGGCCTCCCCCACAGATACGCAGTATTTT,CASSLASPTDTQYF
-,TRBV29-1,TRBD1,TRBJ1-3,TGCAGCGTCCGAAGGACAGGGAACCGAAACACCATATATTTT,CSVRRTGNRNTIYF